Listed below are T cell receptor beta chains from one sample, sequenced in a study of circulating and synovial CD4+ cells in juvenile arthritis. The data were produced by immunoSEQ multiplex PCR, yet TCRdb's version contains in-frame clones alone and is incomplete. Among 15,000 or so clones listed, roughly 89% were seen once. The source material was CD4+ T cells from blood. The receptors shown here come from a human donor with juvenile idiopathic arthritis. Both conserved end residues are part of each CDR3. A D gene is named only where the DNA matches it firmly. Clone size is shown for a subset of rows, as once, few, many or a class of expanded clone.

CDR3aa,CDR3nt,abundance,v_gene,d_gene,j_gene
CAISPGTRIGNEQFF,TGTGCCATCAGCCCCGGGACTAGGATAGGCAATGAGCAGTTCTTC,.,TRBV10-3,TRBD2,TRBJ2-1
CASSLRQGISGNTIYF,TGCGCCAGCAGCCTCCGACAGGGCATTTCTGGAAACACCATATATTTT,.,TRBV5-1,TRBD1,TRBJ1-3
CASTNPPGSYEQYF,TGTGCCAGCACCAACCCGCCAGGCTCCTACGAGCAGTACTTC,.,TRBV28,.,TRBJ2-7
CASSKTGPNESSYNEQFF,TGTGCCAGCAGCAAAACAGGGCCGAACGAGAGCTCCTACAATGAGCAGTTCTTC,.,TRBV21-1,.,TRBJ2-1
CASSGGTKTYEQYF,TGTGCCAGCAGTGGGGGGACTAAGACCTACGAGCAGTACTTC,.,TRBV6-1,TRBD2,TRBJ2-7
CASSQSSRGKSNQPQHF,TGTGCCAGCAGCCAATCTTCCAGGGGGAAGAGCAATCAGCCCCAGCATTTT,.,TRBV4-2,TRBD1,TRBJ1-5
CASSQTTGEGYEQYF,TGTGCCAGCAGCCAAACCACAGGGGAAGGCTACGAGCAGTACTTC,.,TRBV5-4,TRBD1,TRBJ2-7
CASSYLRGEAFF,TGTGCCAGCAGTTATCTCCGGGGTGAAGCTTTCTTT,.,TRBV6-6,.,TRBJ1-1
CASSQGASGVQETQYF,TGCGCCAGCAGCCAAGGTGCTAGCGGGGTCCAAGAGACCCAGTACTTC,.,TRBV4-1,TRBD2,TRBJ2-5
CASSQGWGRYAEAFF,TGCGCCAGCAGCCAAGGATGGGGGAGGTACGCTGAAGCTTTCTTT,.,TRBV4-1,.,TRBJ1-1
CASSASQTGGTYEQYF,TGCGCCAGCAGCGCTTCCCAGACAGGGGGAACCTACGAGCAGTACTTC,once,TRBV5-1,TRBD1,TRBJ2-7
CAWSVPRGNGYTF,TGTGCCTGGAGTGTACCCAGGGGGAATGGCTACACCTTC,.,TRBV30,TRBD1,TRBJ1-2
CASSGKQGIGNEQFF,TGTGCCAGCAGCGGGAAACAGGGAATCGGCAATGAGCAGTTCTTC,.,TRBV5-4,.,TRBJ2-1
CASSTMSSGNTIYF,TGTGCCAGCAGTACGATGAGCTCTGGAAACACCATATATTTT,.,TRBV5-4,.,TRBJ1-3
CASSPPDSSTDTQYF,TGTGCCAGCTCACCACCGGACAGCAGCACAGATACGCAGTATTTT,once,TRBV18,.,TRBJ2-3
CASIGEDTEAFF,TGTGCCAGCATAGGGGAGGACACTGAAGCTTTCTTT,.,TRBV2,.,TRBJ1-1
CAISESGRAQYF,TGTGCCATCAGTGAGTCTGGTCGGGCGCAGTATTTT,.,TRBV10-3,.,TRBJ2-3
CASSSPGDTQYF,TGTGCCAGTAGTTCTCCCGGAGATACGCAGTATTTT,.,TRBV19,.,TRBJ2-3
CASSLTSTYQETQYF,TGTGCCAGCAGCTTAACCAGTACGTACCAAGAGACCCAGTACTTC,.,TRBV7-6,.,TRBJ2-5
CASRKGGPSNQPQHF,TGTGCCAGCAGAAAGGGAGGCCCTAGCAATCAGCCCCAGCATTTT,.,TRBV28,.,TRBJ1-5
CASSWGQSSYQPQHF,TGTGCCAGTAGTTGGGGACAGTCTTCTTATCAGCCCCAGCATTTT,.,TRBV19,TRBD1,TRBJ1-5
CASSLAWAGDTQYF,TGTGCCAGCAGCTTAGCCTGGGCCGGAGATACGCAGTATTTT,once,TRBV7-8,.,TRBJ2-3
CATSSGAGTSVHNEQFF,TGTGCCACCAGCAGCGGAGCCGGGACTAGTGTCCACAATGAGCAGTTCTTC,.,TRBV15,TRBD2,TRBJ2-1
CAWNARAKNTEAFF,TGTGCCTGGAACGCCAGGGCTAAGAACACTGAAGCTTTCTTT,.,TRBV30,.,TRBJ1-1
CASSQGSEGYTF,TGTGCCAGCTCACAGGGGTCGGAGGGCTACACCTTC,.,TRBV18,.,TRBJ1-2
CATSSTGEDGYTF,TGTGCCACCAGCAGTACAGGGGAGGATGGCTACACCTTC,.,TRBV15,TRBD1,TRBJ1-2
CASSAGQDYEQYF,TGCGCCAGCAGCGCCGGACAGGACTACGAGCAGTACTTC,.,TRBV10-1,TRBD1,TRBJ2-7
CASSVDRGTNSPLHF,TGTGCCAGCAGTGTTGACAGGGGGACCAATTCACCCCTCCACTTT,.,TRBV2,TRBD1,TRBJ1-6
CASSRNLAGEQFF,TGTGCCAGCAGCCGAAACCTAGCGGGTGAGCAGTTCTTC,.,TRBV7-2,TRBD2,TRBJ2-1
CASSPAGSLTEAFF,TGTGCCAGCAGCCCCGCGGGTAGCCTCACTGAAGCTTTCTTT,.,TRBV28,.,TRBJ1-1
CASSVSTPDTQYF,TGTGCCAGCAGCGTAAGTACACCAGATACGCAGTATTTT,.,TRBV9,.,TRBJ2-3
CAISSWILAGGEETQYF,TGTGCCATCAGCAGCTGGATCCTAGCGGGGGGGGAAGAGACCCAGTACTTC,.,TRBV10-3,TRBD2,TRBJ2-5
CAWASRSSGNTIYF,TGTGCCTGGGCGTCCCGTAGCTCTGGAAACACCATATATTTT,.,TRBV30,.,TRBJ1-3
CASGKTEVDYGYTF,TGTGCTAGTGGCAAGACAGAGGTTGACTATGGCTACACCTTC,.,TRBV12-5,.,TRBJ1-2
CASSSRIDRGGTDTQYF,TGTGCCAGCAGCTCGAGAATCGACAGGGGTGGCACAGATACGCAGTATTTT,few,TRBV7-9,TRBD1,TRBJ2-3
CASRPGLGPYEQYF,TGTGCCAGCAGACCAGGGCTAGGGCCCTACGAGCAGTACTTC,.,TRBV6-4,.,TRBJ2-7
CAISLDRSRGTGELFF,TGTGCCATCAGTCTGGACAGGTCGCGCGGCACCGGGGAGCTGTTTTTT,.,TRBV10-3,TRBD1,TRBJ2-2
CAGRFRDSSNQPQHF,TGTGCCGGCAGATTCCGGGACAGTAGCAATCAGCCCCAGCATTTT,once,TRBV6-5,TRBD1,TRBJ1-5
CASSTGGRDYGYTF,TGTGCCAGCAGCACAGGGGGCAGGGACTATGGCTACACCTTC,.,TRBV2,TRBD1,TRBJ1-2
CASSISPTGTYEQYF,TGTGCCAGTAGTATTTCTCCGACAGGGACCTACGAGCAGTACTTC,.,TRBV19,TRBD1,TRBJ2-7
CASVSGTTTTGELFF,TGTGCTAGTGTTTCCGGGACTACCACCACCGGGGAGCTGTTTTTT,.,TRBV12-5,TRBD2,TRBJ2-2
CPGGRGDTEAFF,TGTCCGGGGGGACGGGGGGACACTGAAGCTTTCTTT,.,TRBV7-5,.,TRBJ1-1
CATSRGSAGNAGELFF,TGTGCCACCAGCAGAGGTTCAGCGGGTAACGCCGGGGAGCTGTTTTTT,.,TRBV15,.,TRBJ2-2
CASSPLPGAGVTGELFF,TGTGCCAGCAGCCCCCTCCCGGGAGCGGGGGTTACCGGGGAGCTGTTTTTT,.,TRBV5-4,TRBD2,TRBJ2-2
CASSYGGSGNQPQHF,TGTGCCAGCAGTTACGGAGGTTCCGGCAATCAGCCCCAGCATTTT,.,TRBV6-6,.,TRBJ1-5
CASSIGGREGNTIYF,TGTGCCAGCAGCATAGGGGGCAGAGAAGGAAACACCATATATTTT,.,TRBV9,TRBD1,TRBJ1-3
CASRRAGSSYNEQFF,TGTGCCAGTCGTAGAGCGGGAAGCTCCTACAATGAGCAGTTCTTC,.,TRBV19,TRBD2,TRBJ2-1
CASSPAIGRLEKLFF,TGTGCCAGCAGCCCCGCGATAGGGAGGCTTGAAAAACTGTTTTTT,.,TRBV6-1,.,TRBJ1-4
CASSSKLGDEQFF,TGTGCCAGCAGCTCAAAGTTAGGGGATGAGCAGTTCTTC,.,TRBV7-3,.,TRBJ2-1